This T cell receptor (beta chain) was sequenced for a study of T cells in Graves' hyperthyroidism and ophthalmopathy. To note about this clonotype: Its antigen is not identified.

TCR beta CDR3 region amplification was performed from RNA transcripts. First-round RT-PCR of the TCR CDR3 relied on the HTBI primer set. One entry per CDR3 protein, called by TCRdb with MiXCR from the multiplex PCR reads. Of approximately 620,000 distinct CDR3 sequences in the sample, more than 15% were seen once. Study-level findings and limits: Ophthalmopathy could be told apart from stable hyperthyroidism with a 13 V-J model. The model forecast ophthalmopathy, anticipating it by a median 6.5 months before onset.

Orbital computed tomography and thyroid ultrasound, together with serum TRAb and thyroxine and clinical symptoms, were used for diagnoses. The authors obtained PBMCs from 10 ml of fresh peripheral blood. Sequenced: blood. This TCR was sampled from a woman aged 40 to 50 with Graves' ophthalmopathy.

CDR3 region: CASSLSTAKNIQYF. CDR3 coding DNA: TGTGCCAGCAGCCTTAGTACGGCCAAAAACATTCAGTACTTC. The V call is TRBV3-1, the J call TRBJ2-4, with D unclear. The CDR3 is 14 amino acids. Between the trimmed V and J ends, which lost 4 bases and 1 base, there was a span of 8 bases. Germline lookup yields CDR1 LGHDT and CDR2 YNNKEL (reference sequence).